This T cell receptor beta chain was documented in a study of T cell clonality in common variable immunodeficiency. Control and CVID samples contributed equal amounts of genomic DNA. Repertoires were generated with immunoSEQ multiplex PCR, while TCRdb's copy carries only in-frame clones and drops some. This repertoire holds around 7,100 clones, and none appear only once. Study results and limitations: CVID patient heterogeneity limited repertoire-clinical complication correlations. In common variable immunodeficiency, TCR beta chains reportedly carried fewer deletions and N-nucleotide insertions. Fewer TCRbeta clones were shared among CVID subjects than controls.

About this clone: What it recognizes is unknown. The read ends 3 residues shy of where the CDR3 ends; the end is completed using the germline J gene.

Germline V gene data show CDR1 as DFQATT and CDR2 as SNEGSKA (reference sequence). J gave up 5 bases and V 5 bases, and 8 bases lay outside the gene matches. The CDR3 extends over 14 amino acids. The clonotype comes from a human donor with common variable immunodeficiency. Sequencing was performed on peripheral blood mononuclear cells. J is TRBJ2-5 and V is TRBV20-1, with 10 bases aligning to TRBD2. CDR3 region: CSARALAGDETQYF. The CDR3 DNA, read in part, is TGCAGTGCTCGGGCGCTAGCGGGAGATGAGACC.